The T cell receptor (beta chain) under discussion was sequenced for a study of T cells after yellow fever vaccination. The study, taken as a whole, reports: By day 5 rather than day 15, the secondary response had peaked, though it was weaker.

This clonotype was seen only a few times. Its antigen is currently unknown. The CDR3 is 14 amino acids. CDR1 is MGHDK, CDR2 SYGVNS, per germline. The V and J ends lost 4 bases and 7 bases respectively, with 14 bases between them. Using its own MiXCR run on the 5' RACE reads, TCRdb lists one record per CDR3 protein. The profile covers about 350,000 distinct CDR3 sequences, with about 8.3% appearing a single time and 17% taken by the ten largest. The chain links TRBV25-1 to TRBJ2-1, with D possibly TRBD2 on 7 matching bases. Sequencing was performed on PBMCs, taken roughly 45 days after the first yellow fever vaccination. This sequence was found in a young man who received the YFV17D yellow fever vaccine. The CDR3 sequence: CASSAAGAKNEQFF. CDR3 nucleotides: TGTGCCAGCAGTGCGGCGGGGGCTAAAAATGAGCAGTTCTTC.